A selection of T cell receptor beta chains follows, all from one sample in a study of shared clonotypes between healthy human individuals. The protocol was immunoSEQ multiplex PCR, while the TCRdb copy is restricted to in-frame clones and leaves out a portion. This table has 2 million to 2.5 million clones, approximately 93% appearing once. The material sequenced was naive CD4+ T cells from PBMCs. Receptor source: a man between 18 and 35 years old in good health. Some clones in this sample may be carry-over from other donors' samples. The CDR3 runs from the conserved cysteine through the conserved F or W. D genes are given only for firm matches. Clone size, where shown, is once, few, many, or a class for clones that have expanded.

D	V	J	size	CDR3	DNA
TRBD2	TRBV5-4	TRBJ2-5	.	CASSPSSSGSETQYF	TGTGCCAGCAGCCCCTCGTCTAGCGGGAGCGAGACCCAGTACTTC
TRBD2	TRBV30	TRBJ2-5	.	CAWRFSGSGETQYF	TGTGCCTGGAGGTTTAGCGGGAGCGGGGAGACCCAGTACTTC
.	TRBV5-1	TRBJ2-5	.	CASSLVPLRGRQETQYF	TGCGCCAGCAGCTTGGTTCCTCTTCGGGGGAGACAAGAGACCCAGTACTTC
.	TRBV28	TRBJ2-3	.	CASTPIVGETDTQYF	TGTGCCAGTACCCCGATCGTGGGAGAAACAGATACGCAGTATTTT
.	TRBV28	TRBJ2-7	once	CASSLRPGEQYF	TGTGCCAGCAGTTTAAGGCCAGGCGAGCAGTACTTC
.	TRBV30	TRBJ1-1	.	CALSTATEAFF	TGTGCCTTATCGACAGCCACTGAAGCTTTCTTT
.	TRBV5-1	TRBJ2-6	once	CASSPSGSGANVLTF	TGCGCCAGCAGCCCGAGCGGCTCTGGGGCCAACGTCCTGACTTTC
TRBD1	TRBV27	TRBJ1-5	.	CASSLRHPRGQGAQPQHF	TGTGCCAGCAGTTTACGCCATCCTCGGGGGCAGGGGGCTCAGCCCCAGCATTTT
.	TRBV28	TRBJ2-4	.	CASMGVTKNIQYF	TGTGCCAGCATGGGGGTCACCAAAAACATTCAGTACTTC
.	TRBV5-6	TRBJ1-2	.	CASSLNYGYTF	TGTGCCAGCAGCTTGAACTATGGCTACACCTTC
.	TRBV6-5	TRBJ2-2	.	CASSYSAGTNTGELFF	TGTGCCAGCAGTTACTCGGCGGGAACGAACACCGGGGAGCTGTTTTTT
.	TRBV28	TRBJ1-6	.	CASSSPQFFLSSYNSPLHF	TGTGCCAGCAGTTCCCCACAGTTTTTTTTGAGCTCCTATAATTCACCCCTCCACTTT
.	TRBV29-1	TRBJ2-7	.	CSDKGGGLLTYEQYF	TGCAGCGATAAAGGCGGCGGTCTCCTGACCTACGAGCAGTACTTC